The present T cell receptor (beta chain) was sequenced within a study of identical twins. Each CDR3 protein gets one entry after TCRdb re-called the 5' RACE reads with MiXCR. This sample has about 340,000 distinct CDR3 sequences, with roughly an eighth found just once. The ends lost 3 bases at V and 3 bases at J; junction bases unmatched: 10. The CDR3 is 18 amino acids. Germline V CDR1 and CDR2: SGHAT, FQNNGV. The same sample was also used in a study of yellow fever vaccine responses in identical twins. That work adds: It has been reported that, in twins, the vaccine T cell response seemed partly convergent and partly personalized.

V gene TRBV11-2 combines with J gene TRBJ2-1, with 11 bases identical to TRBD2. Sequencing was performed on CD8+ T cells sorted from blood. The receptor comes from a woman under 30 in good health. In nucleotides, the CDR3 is TGTGCCAGCAGCTTGGACTTAGCGGGAGGGCCACGCTACAATGAGCAGTTCTTC. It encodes CASSLDLAGGPRYNEQFF.